This T cell receptor (beta chain) originates from a study of graft-versus-host responses after intestinal transplantation. Study as a whole: Grafts were multivisceral, liver-intestinal, or isolated intestinal.

The CDR3 is 13 residues long. The germline CDR1 and CDR2 sequences are SGHTA and FQGTGA. V gave up 5 bases and J gave up 11 bases, with 18 bases separating them. Only in-frame clones appear in the TCRdb table, and some are missing; sequencing was by immunoSEQ multiplex PCR. The sample holds approximately 50,000 clones, around 90% seen once. As concerns this clone: The antigen is not known.

Study-wide results and limits: Within allografts, high graft-versus-host to host-versus-graft clonal ratios were seen among patients with graft-donor T cell macrochimerism. Marrow from the recipient contained GvH clones, some of which had appeared first in ileum or blood. Researchers found peak circulating GvH clone levels linked to early post-transplant HvG declines.

Sequencing used PBMCs, obtained 26 days after transplant. This receptor was obtained from a human patient who received an intestinal transplant, so some T cells may come from the graft donor. This chain joins TRBV7-3 and TRBJ2-5; maybe TRBD1 (6 bases). CDR3 nucleotides: TGTGCCAGCAGCGAGGGACATAAGGGAGAGCAGTACTTC. Its protein is CASSEGHKGEQYF.